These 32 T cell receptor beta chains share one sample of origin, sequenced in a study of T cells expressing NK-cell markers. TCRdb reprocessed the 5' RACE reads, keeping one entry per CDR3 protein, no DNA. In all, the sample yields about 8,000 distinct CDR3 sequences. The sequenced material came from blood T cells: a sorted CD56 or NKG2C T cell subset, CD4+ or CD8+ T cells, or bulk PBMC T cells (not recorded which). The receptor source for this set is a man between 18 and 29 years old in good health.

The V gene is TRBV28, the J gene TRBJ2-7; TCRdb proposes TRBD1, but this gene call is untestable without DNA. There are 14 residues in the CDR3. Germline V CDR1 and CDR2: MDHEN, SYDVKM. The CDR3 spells CASRLQGESYEQYF. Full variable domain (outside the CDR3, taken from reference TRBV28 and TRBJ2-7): DVKVTQSSRYLVKRTGEKVFLECVQDMDHENMFWYRQDPGLGLRLIYFSYDVKMKEKGDIPEGYSVSREKKERFSLILESASTNQTSMYLCASRLQGESYEQYFGPGTRLTVT.

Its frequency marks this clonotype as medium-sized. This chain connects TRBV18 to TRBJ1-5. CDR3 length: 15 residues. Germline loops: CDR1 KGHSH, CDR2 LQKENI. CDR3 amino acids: CASSPASLSNQPQHF.

CDR3 protein: CATSREPGRSSSYNSPLHF. The J gene is TRBJ1-6, the V gene TRBV15. Germline CDR1 and CDR2: LNHNV and YYDKDF (reference sequence). This CDR3 comprises 19 residues.

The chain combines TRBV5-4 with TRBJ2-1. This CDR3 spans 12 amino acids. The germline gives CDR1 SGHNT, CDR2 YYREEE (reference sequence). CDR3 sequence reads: CASSLSTDEQFF.

CDR3 region: CASSPGLAGVGTGELFF. The chain links TRBV5-1 to TRBJ2-2; without DNA, the TCRdb call of TRBD2 cannot be checked. The CDR3 covers 17 residues. Germline CDR1 is SGHRS and CDR2 is YFSETQ.

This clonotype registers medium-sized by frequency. CDR3 amino acids: CSALPLAGGPRADTQYF. The V gene is TRBV20-1, the J gene TRBJ2-3; without DNA, the TCRdb call of TRBD2 cannot be checked. The CDR3 has 17 residues. Germline V gene data show CDR1 as DFQATT and CDR2 as SNEGSKA (reference sequence).

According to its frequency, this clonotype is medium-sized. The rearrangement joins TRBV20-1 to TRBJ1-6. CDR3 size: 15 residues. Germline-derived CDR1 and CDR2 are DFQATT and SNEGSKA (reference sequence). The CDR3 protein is CSARGQSSYNSPLHF.

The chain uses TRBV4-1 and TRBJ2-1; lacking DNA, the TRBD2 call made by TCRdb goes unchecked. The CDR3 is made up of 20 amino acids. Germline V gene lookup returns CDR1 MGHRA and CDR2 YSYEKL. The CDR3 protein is CASSQLYGSGLAGVYNEQFF.

The CDR3 sequence: CASSSKYTDTQYF. The V gene is TRBV11-2, the J gene TRBJ2-3. Germline CDR1 SGHAT, CDR2 FQNNGV. The CDR3 covers 13 residues.

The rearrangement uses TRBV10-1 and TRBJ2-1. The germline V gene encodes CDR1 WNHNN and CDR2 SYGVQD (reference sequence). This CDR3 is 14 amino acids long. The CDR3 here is CASSESIRQATQFF.

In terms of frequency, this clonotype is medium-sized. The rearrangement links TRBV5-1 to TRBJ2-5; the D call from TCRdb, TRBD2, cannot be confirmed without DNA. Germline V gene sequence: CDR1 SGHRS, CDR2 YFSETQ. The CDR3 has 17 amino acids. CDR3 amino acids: CASSLWGSSGRQETQYF.

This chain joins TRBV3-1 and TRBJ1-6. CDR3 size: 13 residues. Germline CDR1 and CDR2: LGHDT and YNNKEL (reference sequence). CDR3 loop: CASSYSRNSPLHF.

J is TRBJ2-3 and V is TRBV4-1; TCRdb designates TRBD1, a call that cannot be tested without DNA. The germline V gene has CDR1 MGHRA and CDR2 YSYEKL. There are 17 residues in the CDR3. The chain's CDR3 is CASSQDYPPSVADTQYF.

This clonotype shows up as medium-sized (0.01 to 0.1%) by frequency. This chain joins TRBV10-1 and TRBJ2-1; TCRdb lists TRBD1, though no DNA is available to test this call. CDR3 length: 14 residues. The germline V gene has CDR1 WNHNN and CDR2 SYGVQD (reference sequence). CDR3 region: CANFKGRAFNEQFF.

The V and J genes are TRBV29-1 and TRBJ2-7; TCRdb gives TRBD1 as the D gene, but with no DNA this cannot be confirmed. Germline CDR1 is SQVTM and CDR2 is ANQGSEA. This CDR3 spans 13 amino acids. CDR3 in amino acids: CSVGGWGSYEQYF.

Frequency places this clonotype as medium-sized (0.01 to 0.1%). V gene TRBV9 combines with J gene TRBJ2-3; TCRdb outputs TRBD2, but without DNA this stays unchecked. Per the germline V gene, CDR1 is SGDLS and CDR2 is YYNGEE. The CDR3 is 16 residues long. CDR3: CASSVGLAATSDTQYF.

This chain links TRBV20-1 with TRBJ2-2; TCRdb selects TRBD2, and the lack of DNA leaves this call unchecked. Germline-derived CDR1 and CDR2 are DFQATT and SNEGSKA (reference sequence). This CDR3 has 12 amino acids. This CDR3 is CSAISGTGELFF.

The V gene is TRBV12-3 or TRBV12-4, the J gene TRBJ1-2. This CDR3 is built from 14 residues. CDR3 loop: CASSLDPVRRGYTF.

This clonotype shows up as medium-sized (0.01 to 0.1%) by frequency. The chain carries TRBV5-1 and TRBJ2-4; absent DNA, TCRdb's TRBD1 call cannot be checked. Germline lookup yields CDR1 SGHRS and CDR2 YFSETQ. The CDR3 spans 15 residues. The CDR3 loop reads CASSLEPGSKNIQYF.

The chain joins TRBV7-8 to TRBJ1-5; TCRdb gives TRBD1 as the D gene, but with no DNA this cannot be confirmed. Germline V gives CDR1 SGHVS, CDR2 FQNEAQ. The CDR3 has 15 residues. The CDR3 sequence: CASSETGDGYQPQHF.

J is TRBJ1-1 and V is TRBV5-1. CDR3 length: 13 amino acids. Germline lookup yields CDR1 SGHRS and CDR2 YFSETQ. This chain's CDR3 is CASSLSSNTEAFF.

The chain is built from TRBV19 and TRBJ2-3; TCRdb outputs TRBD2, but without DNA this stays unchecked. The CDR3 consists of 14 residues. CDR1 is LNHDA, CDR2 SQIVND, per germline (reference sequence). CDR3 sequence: CASSSAGATDTQYF.

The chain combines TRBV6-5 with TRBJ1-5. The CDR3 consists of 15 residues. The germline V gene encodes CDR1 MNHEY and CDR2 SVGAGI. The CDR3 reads CASSNTGVGSRSQHF.

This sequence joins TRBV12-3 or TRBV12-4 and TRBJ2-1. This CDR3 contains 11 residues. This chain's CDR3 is CASSPQLEQFF.

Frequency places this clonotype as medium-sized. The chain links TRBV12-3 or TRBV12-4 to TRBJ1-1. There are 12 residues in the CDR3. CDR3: CASSSGNTEAFF.

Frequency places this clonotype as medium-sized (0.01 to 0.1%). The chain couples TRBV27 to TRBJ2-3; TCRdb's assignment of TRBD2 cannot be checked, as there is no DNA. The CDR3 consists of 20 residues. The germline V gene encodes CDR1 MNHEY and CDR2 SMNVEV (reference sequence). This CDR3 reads CASSFLMDSAGEYGTDTQYF.

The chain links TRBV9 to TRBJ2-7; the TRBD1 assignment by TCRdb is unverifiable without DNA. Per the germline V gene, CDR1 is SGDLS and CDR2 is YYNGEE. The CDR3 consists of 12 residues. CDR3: CASNRGRGEQYF. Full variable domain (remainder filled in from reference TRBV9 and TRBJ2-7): DSGVTQTPKHLITATGQRVTLRCSPRSGDLSVYWYQQSLDQGLQFLIQYYNGEERAKGNILERFSAQQFPDLHSELNLSSLELGDSALYFCASNRGRGEQYFGPGTRLTVT.

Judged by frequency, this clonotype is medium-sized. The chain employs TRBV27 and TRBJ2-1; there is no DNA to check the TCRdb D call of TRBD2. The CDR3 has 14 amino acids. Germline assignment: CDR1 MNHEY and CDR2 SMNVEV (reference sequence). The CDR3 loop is CASRVAGPNNEQFF.

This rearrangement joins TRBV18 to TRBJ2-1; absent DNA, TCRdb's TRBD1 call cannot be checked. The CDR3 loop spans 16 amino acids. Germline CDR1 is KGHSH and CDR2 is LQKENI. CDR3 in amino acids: CASSPDDRNSYNEQFF.

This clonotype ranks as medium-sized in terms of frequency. CDR3 region: CASSFSLAGGPLNEQYF. This chain links TRBV27 with TRBJ2-7; lacking DNA, the TRBD2 call made by TCRdb goes unchecked. Germline V gene lookup returns CDR1 MNHEY and CDR2 SMNVEV (reference sequence). The length of the CDR3 is 17 residues.

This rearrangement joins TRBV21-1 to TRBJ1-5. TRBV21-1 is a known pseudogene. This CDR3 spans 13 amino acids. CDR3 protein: CARRGRANQPQHF.

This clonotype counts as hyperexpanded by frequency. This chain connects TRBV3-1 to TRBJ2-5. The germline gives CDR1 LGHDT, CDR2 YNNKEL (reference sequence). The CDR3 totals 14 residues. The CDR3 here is CASSQDWNQETQYF.